The table lists the clone carrying this T cell receptor (beta chain) with a few counts. Its antigen is currently unknown. Primers: 60 Vbeta forward and 13 Jbeta reverse. The repertoire was sequenced with immunoSEQ multiplex PCR; TCRdb's copy has only in-frame clones and lacks some. The data hold approximately 160,000 clones, with around 85% observed a single time. V was cut by 5 bases and J by 4 bases, with 15 bases left in between. Germline assignment: CDR1 SGHTA and CDR2 FQGNSA. CDR3 length: 14 residues. The record originates from a study of cytomegalovirus exposure and HLA in healthy donors. Overall study results and limits: CMV antigen specificity of a few CMV-associated chains was confirmed in vitro.

The TCR sequence derives from a man in his fifties in good health and CMV-seropositive. The rearrangement joins TRBV7-2 to TRBJ2-7, with D possibly being TRBD2 (5 bases). The sample comprised PBMCs. CDR3: CASSRNLAAYEQYF. The CDR3 DNA sequence: TGTGCCAGCAGCCGGAACCTAGCCGCTTACGAGCAGTACTTC. The entire variable domain, with the rest obtained from reference TRBV7-2 and TRBJ2-7, is as follows: GAGVSQSPSNKVTEKGKDVELRCDPISGHTALYWYRQSLGQGLEFLIYFQGNSAPDKSGLPSDRFSAERTGGSVSTLTIQRTQQEDSAVYLCASSRNLAAYEQYFGPGTRLTVT.